The 21 T cell receptor beta chains in this list originate from one sample, sequenced in a study of cytomegalovirus exposure and HLA in healthy donors. 13 Jbeta primers and 60 Vbeta primers were used for the PCR. Sequencing used immunoSEQ multiplex PCR; TCRdb keeps in-frame clones, though not all of them. Of around 90,000 clones in the sample, around 73% were seen once. Sample: PBMCs. The receptors originated from a woman aged 40 to 55 in good health and CMV-seronegative.

The V gene is TRBV7-9, the J gene TRBJ2-5; no clear D. Germline V lookup: CDR1 SEHNR, CDR2 FQNEAQ (reference sequence). CDR3 size: 13 residues. The V and J ends lost 4 bases and 5 bases respectively, with 11 bases between them. The CDR3 region has the DNA TGTGCCAGCAGCTACGGGTTTAAGGAGACCCAGTACTTC. Protein product: CASSYGFKETQYF.

The chain recombines TRBV18 with TRBJ1-4, with D perhaps TRBD1 (6 bases). Germline V gene sequence: CDR1 KGHSH, CDR2 LQKENI. This CDR3 has 17 residues. V lost 2 bases and J 0 bases, leaving 13 bases between the germline ends. CDR3 residues: CASSPLGRGATNEKLFF. CDR3 in DNA: TGTGCCAGCTCACCATTGGGCAGGGGTGCAACTAATGAAAAACTGTTTTTT.

The V gene is TRBV2, the J gene TRBJ2-7, with 11 bases matching TRBD2. The CDR3 is 15 amino acids. Trimming cost V 5 bases and J 7 bases; bases outside gene matches: 10. Germline lookup yields CDR1 SNHLY and CDR2 FYNNEI. CDR3 in amino acids: CASSLAGGPREEQYF. CDR3 DNA sequence: TGTGCCAGCAGTTTAGCGGGAGGGCCAAGGGAAGAGCAGTACTTC. Combining the CDR3 with reference TRBV2 and TRBJ2-7 gives the whole variable domain EPEVTQTPSHQVTQMGQEVILRCVPISNHLYFYWYRQILGQKVEFLVSFYNNEISEKSEIFDDQFSVERPDGSNFTLKIRSTKLEDSAMYFCASSLAGGPREEQYFGPGTRLTVT.

The chain has TRBV27 and TRBJ2-1, with TRBD1 matching 10 bases. The CDR3 is 15 amino acids. The V gene end was trimmed by 5 bases and the J gene end by 3 bases; junction bases not matched to a gene: 4. Germline V lookup: CDR1 MNHEY, CDR2 SMNVEV (reference sequence). As DNA, the CDR3 is TGTGCCAGCAGTCAAGGGACAGGGGTCTACAATGAGCAGTTCTTC. Translating it yields CASSQGTGVYNEQFF.

The rearrangement joins TRBV6-1 to TRBJ1-5, with D perhaps matching TRBD1 (5 bases). Germline loops: CDR1 MNHNS, CDR2 SASEGT. Trimming took 8 bases from V and 3 from J, leaving 14 bases between them. This CDR3 contains 14 residues. CDR3: CASAGGTINQPQHF. The CDR3 region has the DNA TGTGCCAGCGCCGGGGGGACCATCAATCAGCCCCAGCATTTT.

The J gene is TRBJ1-5, the V gene TRBV18; D perhaps matches TRBD1 (6 bases). V was pared by 1 base and J by 5 bases, with 9 bases between. Per germline, CDR1 KGHSH and CDR2 LQKENI. The CDR3 is 14 residues long. The CDR3 bases are TGTGCCAGCTCACCACTCGAGGGGGATCAGCCCCAGCATTTT. Translated, it gives CASSPLEGDQPQHF.

J is TRBJ1-1 and V is TRBV28; TRBD1 aligns across 7 bases. Germline assignment: CDR1 MDHEN and CDR2 SYDVKM. The trim removed 1 base at V and 6 bases at J, leaving 5 bases unmatched. The CDR3 loop spans 14 amino acids. The CDR3 DNA reads TGTGCCAGCAGTTTATTACAGGGGCACCCTGAAGCTTTCTTT. Encoded protein: CASSLLQGHPEAFF. Supplemented by reference TRBV28 and TRBJ1-1, the full variable domain reads DVKVTQSSRYLVKRTGEKVFLECVQDMDHENMFWYRQDPGLGLRLIYFSYDVKMKEKGDIPEGYSVSREKKERFSLILESASTNQTSMYLCASSLLQGHPEAFFGQGTRLTVV.

CDR3 sequence reads: CASRAGGAYYYEQYF. DNA of the CDR3: TGTGCCAGTAGGGCCGGGGGAGCCTACTACTACGAGCAGTACTTC. The V gene is TRBV19, the J gene TRBJ2-7, with a possible D match to TRBD2 (6 bases). Trimming took off 6 bases at V and 3 bases at J, with 18 bases between the two ends. Germline CDR1 LNHDA, CDR2 SQIVND (reference sequence). This CDR3 comprises 15 residues.

This chain links TRBV23-1 with TRBJ1-1; 8 bases fit TRBD1. TRBV23-1 is assigned to the ORF class and has an uncertain function. J lost 0 bases, V lost 6 bases, and 6 bases had no gene match. The CDR3 sequence is 15 residues long. CDR3 sequence: CASSRQGSMNTEAFF. CDR3 sequence (DNA): TGCGCCAGCAGCCGACAGGGGTCCATGAACACTGAAGCTTTCTTT.

The J gene is TRBJ2-2, the V gene TRBV2; perhaps TRBD1 as D (6 bases). Germline values: CDR1 SNHLY, CDR2 FYNNEI. Trimming pared 8 bases from V and 11 bases from J, leaving 15 bases between. The CDR3 contains 12 residues. The CDR3 nucleotides read TGTGCCAGCCGGACAGCAGCACCAGAGCTGTTTTTT. Translated, it gives CASRTAAPELFF.

The chain is built from TRBV29-1 and TRBJ2-7, with D possibly matching TRBD2 (6 bases). Germline-derived CDR1 and CDR2 are SQVTM and ANQGSEA. The ends were cut back, 7 bases at V and 7 bases at J, with 23 bases in the middle. This CDR3 comprises 14 residues. The CDR3 DNA follows: TGCAGCGCTACGGTGGCGGGATTATCTTGTGAGCAGTACTTC. This encodes CSATVAGLSCEQYF.

The chain couples TRBV19 to TRBJ1-5, with D perhaps matching TRBD1 (5 bases). CDR1 and CDR2 (germline): LNHDA, SQIVND (reference sequence). The CDR3 consists of 16 residues. Trimming stripped 6 bases from V and 4 bases from J, with 19 bases between. The CDR3: CASSDPAGFGNQPQHF. The DNA of the CDR3 is TGTGCCAGTAGCGACCCCGCAGGGTTCGGGAATCAGCCCCAGCATTTT.

The chain has TRBV14 and TRBJ2-3; D is uncertain. V dropped 1 base and J dropped 0 bases, with 5 bases sitting between them. The germline gives CDR1 SGHDN, CDR2 FVKESK. CDR3 length: 14 amino acids. CDR3 region: CASSQVISTDTQYF. As DNA, the CDR3 is TGTGCCAGCAGCCAAGTAATCAGCACAGATACGCAGTATTTT.

This clone has a single count. The rearrangement links TRBV28 to TRBJ1-5; TRBD1 matches at 10 bases. V shed 3 bases and J 1 base; nucleotides not matched to a gene: 12. The CDR3 spans 19 residues. Germline V gene data show CDR1 as MDHEN and CDR2 as SYDVKM. In DNA form, the CDR3 reads TGTGCCAGCAGTTTTCCCCTCCGGACAGGGGGGGAAAGCAATCAGCCCCAGCATTTT. This translates into CASSFPLRTGGESNQPQHF.

The rearrangement joins TRBV5-1 to TRBJ2-2; D might be TRBD2 (6 bases). Germline V gives CDR1 SGHRS, CDR2 YFSETQ. The ends were cut back, 0 bases at V and 1 base at J, with 13 bases in the middle. There are 17 residues in the CDR3. In nucleotides, the CDR3 is TGCGCCAGCAGCTTGGCCGGGACTCAACTGAACACCGGGGAGCTGTTTTTT. It translates to CASSLAGTQLNTGELFF.

Regarding this clone: Distinct nucleotide sequences in the sample also encode this CDR3. The chain employs TRBV15 and TRBJ2-1; D gene uncertain. The length of the CDR3 is 13 residues. Per germline, CDR1 LNHNV and CDR2 YYDKDF (reference sequence). V lost 0 bases and J 6 bases, leaving 6 bases between the germline ends. CDR3 nucleotides: TGTGCCACCAGCAGAGATCGAGTCAATGAGCAGTTCTTC. Translation: CATSRDRVNEQFF. The full variable domain, completed using reference TRBV15 and TRBJ2-1, is DAMVIQNPRYQVTQFGKPVTLSCSQTLNHNVMYWYQQKSSQAPKLLFHYYDKDFNNEADTPDNFQSRRPNTSFCFLDIRSPGLGDTAMYLCATSRDRVNEQFFGPGTRLTVL.

J is TRBJ1-1 and V is TRBV4-2; 7 bases agree with TRBD1. This CDR3 has 17 residues. CDR1 is LGHNA and CDR2 is YNFKEQ in the germline V gene. The ends lost 0 bases at V and 2 bases at J; junction bases unmatched: 9. The CDR3 region is CASSQEWRRGRNTEAFF. The CDR3 region has the DNA TGTGCCAGCAGCCAAGAGTGGAGAAGGGGGCGAAACACTGAAGCTTTCTTT.

The V gene is TRBV15, the J gene TRBJ1-5; D perhaps matches TRBD1 (5 bases). The CDR3 covers 15 residues. Germline V CDR1 and CDR2: LNHNV, YYDKDF (reference sequence). The V end lost 2 bases, the J end lost 3 bases, and 11 bases lay between the germline ends. CDR3 nucleotides: TGTGCCACCAGCAGACGCAGGGCAAACAATCAGCCCCAGCATTTT. Amino acid sequence: CATSRRRANNQPQHF.

This clone has only a few counts. CDR3 in amino acids: CASSPDIWMNTEAFF. The CDR3 nucleotides read TGTGCCAGCAGCCCCGACATTTGGATGAACACTGAAGCTTTCTTT. The chain joins TRBV6-6 to TRBJ1-1; D remains ambiguous. The germline V gene has CDR1 MNHNY and CDR2 SVGAGI (reference sequence). Trimming cost V 6 bases and J 0 bases, with 14 bases left between them. The CDR3 extends over 15 amino acids.

The gene calls are TRBV19 and TRBJ2-5; weak D call: TRBD1 (5 bases). The CDR3 consists of 16 residues. Per the germline V gene, CDR1 is LNHDA and CDR2 is SQIVND (reference sequence). The V gene lost 4 bases and the J gene lost 1 base, with 16 bases spanning the gap. In nucleotides, the CDR3 is TGTGCCAGTAGTAGATGGCAGGGCTTGGGCCAAGAGACCCAGTACTTC. This gives the protein CASSRWQGLGQETQYF.

The chain's CDR3 is CASTLQALPNQPQHF. The CDR3 nucleotides read TGTGCCAGCACCCTCCAGGCGTTACCAAATCAGCCCCAGCATTTT. J is TRBJ1-5 and V is TRBV28; D uncertain. Trimming cost V 7 bases and J 4 bases, with 17 bases left between them. Germline CDR1 MDHEN, CDR2 SYDVKM. The CDR3 spans 15 residues.